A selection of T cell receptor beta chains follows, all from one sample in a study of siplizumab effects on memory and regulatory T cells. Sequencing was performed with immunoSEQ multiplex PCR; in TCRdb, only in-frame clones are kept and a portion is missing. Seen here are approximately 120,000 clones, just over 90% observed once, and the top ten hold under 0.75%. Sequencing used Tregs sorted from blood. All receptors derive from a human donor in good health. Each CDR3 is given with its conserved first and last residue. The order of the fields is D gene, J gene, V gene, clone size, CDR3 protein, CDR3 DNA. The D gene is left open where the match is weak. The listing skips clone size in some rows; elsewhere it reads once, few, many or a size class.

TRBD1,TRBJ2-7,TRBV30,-,CAWSRVRGHEQYF,TGTGCCTGGAGTAGGGTCAGGGGGCACGAGCAGTACTTC
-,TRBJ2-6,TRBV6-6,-,CASRFGRGAGANVLTF,TGTGCCAGCAGATTTGGTCGAGGTGCTGGGGCCAACGTCCTGACTTTC
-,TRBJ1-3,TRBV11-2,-,CASSQRVVSGNTIYF,TGTGCCAGCAGCCAAAGGGTCGTTTCTGGAAACACCATATATTTT
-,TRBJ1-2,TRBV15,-,CATSRDRDYGGGYTF,TGTGCCACCAGCAGAGATCGGGACTACGGGGGTGGCTACACCTTC
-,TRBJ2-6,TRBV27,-,CASSFLGANVLTF,TGTGCCAGCAGTTTCTTGGGGGCCAACGTCCTGACTTTC
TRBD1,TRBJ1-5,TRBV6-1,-,CASSYGGTVNQPQHF,TGTGCCAGCAGCTACGGAGGGACAGTAAATCAGCCCCAGCATTTT
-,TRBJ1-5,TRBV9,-,CASSVEAAYQPQHF,TGTGCCAGCAGCGTAGAGGCAGCTTATCAGCCCCAGCATTTT
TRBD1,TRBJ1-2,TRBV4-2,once,CASSPDHRGIYGYTF,TGTGCCAGCAGCCCAGACCACAGGGGGATCTATGGCTACACCTTC
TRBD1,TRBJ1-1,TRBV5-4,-,CASSQTDRVYTEAFF,TGTGCCAGCAGCCAAACGGACAGGGTGTACACTGAAGCTTTCTTT
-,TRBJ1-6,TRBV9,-,CASSPTAHSPLHF,TGTGCCAGCAGCCCGACAGCCCATTCACCCCTCCACTTT
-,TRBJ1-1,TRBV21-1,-,CASSARQGDYTEAFF,TGTGCCAGCAGCGCCCGACAGGGCGACTACACTGAAGCTTTCTTT
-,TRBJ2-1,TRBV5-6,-,CASSLGQVLYNEQFF,TGTGCCAGCAGCTTGGGACAGGTTCTCTACAATGAGCAGTTCTTC
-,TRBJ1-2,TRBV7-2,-,CASSPHKTGIYGYTF,TGTGCCAGCAGCCCCCACAAAACAGGGATATATGGCTACACCTTC
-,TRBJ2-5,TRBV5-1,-,CASSAQETQYF,TGCGCCAGCAGCGCCCAAGAGACCCAGTACTTC
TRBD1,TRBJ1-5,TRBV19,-,CASSRQGTSNQPQHF,TGTGCCAGTAGTAGACAGGGGACGAGCAATCAGCCCCAGCATTTT
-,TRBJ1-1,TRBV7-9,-,CASSIWEGNTEAFF,TGTGCCAGCAGCATATGGGAGGGGAACACTGAAGCTTTCTTT
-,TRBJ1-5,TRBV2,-,CASRRQEGQPQHF,TGTGCCAGCCGCCGACAGGAAGGTCAGCCCCAGCATTTT
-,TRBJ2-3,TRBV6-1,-,CASSEFGGYF,TGTGCCAGCAGTGAATTTGGCGGATATTTT
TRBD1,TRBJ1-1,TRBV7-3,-,CASSFRTGTNTEAFF,TGTGCCAGCAGCTTCCGGACAGGGACGAACACTGAAGCTTTCTTT
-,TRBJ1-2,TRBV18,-,CASSPGFGGSEGYTF,TGTGCCAGCTCACCAGGGTTCGGGGGCTCGGAAGGCTACACCTTC
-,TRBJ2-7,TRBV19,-,CATSLDGSQYF,TGTGCCACCAGTCTGGACGGGTCTCAGTACTTC
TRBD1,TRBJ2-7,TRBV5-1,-,CASSLGTGASEQYF,TGCGCCAGCAGCTTGGGGACAGGGGCTTCCGAGCAGTACTTC
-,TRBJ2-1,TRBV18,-,CASSPKQYSYNEQFF,TGTGCCAGCTCACCAAAACAGTATTCCTACAATGAGCAGTTCTTC
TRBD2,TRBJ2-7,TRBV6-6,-,CASSYIAGASEQYF,TGTGCCAGCAGTTACATAGCGGGAGCCAGCGAGCAGTACTTC
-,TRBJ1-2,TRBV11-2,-,CASSFNRDTYYGYTF,TGTGCCAGCAGCTTTAACCGGGACACCTACTATGGCTACACCTTC